This TCR beta chain came from a study of control samples from healthy donors and cancer patients. Germline CDR1 reads LGHDT; CDR2 reads YNNKEL (reference sequence). This CDR3 comprises 15 residues. Trimming took 1 base from V and 3 from J, leaving 13 bases between them. Here immunoSEQ multiplex PCR was the method, and the copy in TCRdb shows in-frame clones only, minus some. The repertoire holds some 130,000 clones, 80% to 95% seen once, with 5.5% in the top ten. This rearrangement joins TRBV3-1 (or the pseudogene TRBV3-2) to TRBJ2-7; D might be TRBD2 (7 bases). Material: blood. The clonotype comes from a man aged 18 to 29 in good health. This chain's CDR3 is CASSQGRGRFYEQYF. The CDR3 DNA reads TGTGCCAGCAGCCAAGGGCGGGGGCGATTCTACGAGCAGTACTTC.